The text below deals with one T cell receptor (beta chain). Each person with ophthalmopathy scored at least 3 on the Clinical Activity Score, reached NOSPECS grade 4 or higher, and had been ill under 3 months. Any patient presenting with uncontrolled infection, other autoimmune disease, pregnancy or lactation was left out. Every diagnosis used clinical symptoms, serum thyroxine and TRAb, thyroid ultrasound and orbital computed tomography. Using RNA transcripts as the source, TCR beta CDR3 regions were amplified. HTBI primers drove first-round RT-PCR of the TCR CDR3. TCRdb passed the multiplex PCR reads through MiXCR, listing each CDR3 protein once. The sample includes 240,000 or so distinct CDR3 sequences, about a sixth of them seen just once. The sample comes from a study of T cells in Graves' hyperthyroidism and ophthalmopathy. The source is a young woman with Graves' ophthalmopathy. Material for sequencing was blood.

The CDR3 loop reads CASSSGTASGANVLTF. CDR3 DNA sequence: TGTGCCAGTAGTAGCGGGACAGCCTCTGGGGCCAACGTCCTGACTTTC. This sequence joins TRBV19 and TRBJ2-6; perhaps TRBD1 as D (7 bases). The V end was cut by 4 bases, the J end by 0 bases, with 10 bases between. Germline values: CDR1 LNHDA, CDR2 SQIVND (reference sequence). The CDR3 spans 16 residues.